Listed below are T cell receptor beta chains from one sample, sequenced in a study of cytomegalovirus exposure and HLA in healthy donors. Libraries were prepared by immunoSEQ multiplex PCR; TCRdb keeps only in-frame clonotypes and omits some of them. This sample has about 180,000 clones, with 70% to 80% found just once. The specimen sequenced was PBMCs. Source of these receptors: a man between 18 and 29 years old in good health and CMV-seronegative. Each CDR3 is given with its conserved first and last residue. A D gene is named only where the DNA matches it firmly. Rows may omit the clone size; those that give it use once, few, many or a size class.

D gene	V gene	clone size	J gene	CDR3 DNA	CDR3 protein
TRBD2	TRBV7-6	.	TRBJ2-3	TGTGCCAGCAGCTTACTAGCGGGGGCCACAGATACGCAGTATTTT	CASSLLAGATDTQYF
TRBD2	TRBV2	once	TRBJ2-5	TGTGCCAGCAGACTAGCGGGAATTTCCGAGACCCAGTACTTC	CASRLAGISETQYF
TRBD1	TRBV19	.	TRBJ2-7	TGTGCCAGTAGTTCCGGACAGGGGGTGGCGGAGCAGTACTTC	CASSSGQGVAEQYF
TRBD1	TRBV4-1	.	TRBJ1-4	TGCGCCAGCAGCCTATTCGGGGGACAGGGAGAAAAACTGTTTTTT	CASSLFGGQGEKLFF
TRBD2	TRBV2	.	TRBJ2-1	TGTGCCGTCCCGGGACTAGCGGGAGAGGGGAAGTACAATGAGCAGTTCTTC	CAVPGLAGEGKYNEQFF
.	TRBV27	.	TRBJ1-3	TGTGCCAGCAGTCCCCTTACACAACTGGGGGGTGGAAACACCATATATTTT	CASSPLTQLGGGNTIYF
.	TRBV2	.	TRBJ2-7	TGTGCCAGCCTCCGGACAGAGGGCTACGAGCAGTACTTC	CASLRTEGYEQYF
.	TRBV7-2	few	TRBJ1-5	TGTGCCAGCAGCCCCAACCTAGGCAATCAGCCCCAGCATTTT	CASSPNLGNQPQHF
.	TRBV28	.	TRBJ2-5	TGTGCCAGCAGTCCCTTGTCCCACCGGGAGACCCAGTACTTC	CASSPLSHRETQYF
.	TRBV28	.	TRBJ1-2	TGTGCCAGCACGCTGCGGGGGTATGGCTACACCTTC	CASTLRGYGYTF
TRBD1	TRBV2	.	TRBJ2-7	TGTGCCAGCAGTTCGGGACAGGGCTATATCGAGCAGTACTTC	CASSSGQGYIEQYF
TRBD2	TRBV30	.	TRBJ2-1	TGTGCCTGGAGTGATGTCATGGTGGCGGGAGTAAGTTGGAGGGAGCAGTTCTTC	CAWSDVMVAGVSWREQFF
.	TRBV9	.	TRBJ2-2	.	CASNLRAGELFF